Following are 13 T cell receptor beta chains from one sample sequenced in a study of shared T cell receptors in the human thymus (dated by TCRdb to about 2021). Libraries were prepared through the immunoSEQ multiplex PCR assay. TCRdb provides this immuneACCESS table in a form limited to in-frame rearrangements. Some clones are lacking; in checked studies, under half of them reflect an unresolved V gene, and why the rest are absent is not known. Recorded for this sample are hundreds of thousands of clones; approximately 87% of them occurred a single time. More than 0.009% of the sample comes from the top ten. The same sample was also used in a study of human thymus T cells.

The sample was thymocytes. Receptors were obtained from a boy less than two years old with a congenital heart defect. Donor details come from another sample of the same person, matched by shared clones.

The chain employs TRBV18 and TRBJ2-4; unclear D gene. Trimming removed 2 bases from V and 0 bases from J, with 14 bases in between. The germline V gene encodes CDR1 KGHSH and CDR2 LQKENI. This CDR3 is 17 amino acids long. CDR3 in amino acids: CASSPVRAPIAKNIQYF. The CDR3 region has the DNA TGTGCCAGCTCACCAGTTCGCGCACCTATAGCCAAAAACATTCAGTACTTC. The entire variable domain, with the rest obtained from reference TRBV18 and TRBJ2-4, is as follows: NAGVMQNPRHLVRRRGQEARLRCSPMKGHSHVYWYRQLPEEGLKFMVYLQKENIIDESGMPKERFSAEFPKEGPSILRIQQVVRGDSAAYFCASSPVRAPIAKNIQYFGAGTRLSVL.

V is TRBV4-3 and J is TRBJ2-3, with D perhaps matching TRBD2 (6 bases). Germline V gives CDR1 LGHNA, CDR2 YSLEER. The V and J ends lost 0 bases and 1 base respectively, with 14 bases between them. The CDR3 loop spans 17 amino acids. CDR3 bases: TGCGCCAGCAGCCAAGATTGGAGGGAAGGGGGCACAGATACGCAGTATTTT. This gives the protein CASSQDWREGGTDTQYF.

The chain is built from TRBV27 and TRBJ2-7, with D tentatively TRBD1 (6 bases). From germline, CDR1 is MNHEY and CDR2 SMNVEV (reference sequence). CDR3 length: 11 residues. Trimming cost V 7 bases and J 4 bases, with 8 bases left between them. CDR3 in amino acids: CASKQGYEQYF. The CDR3 bases are TGTGCCAGCAAACAGGGATACGAGCAGTACTTC.

This rearrangement joins TRBV28 to TRBJ2-7, with TRBD1 matching over 7 bases. Per the germline V gene, CDR1 is MDHEN and CDR2 is SYDVKM. This CDR3 is built from 19 residues. V was pared by 3 bases and J by 3 bases, with 20 bases of the junction left unmatched. The CDR3 loop is CASSFEARDRQNFDYEQYF. The CDR3 region has the DNA TGTGCCAGCAGTTTCGAGGCCCGGGACAGACAGAACTTTGACTACGAGCAGTACTTC.

The V call is TRBV6-1, the J call TRBJ1-2; D is ambiguous. V lost 7 bases and J 10 bases, leaving 19 bases between the germline ends. Germline CDR1 reads MNHNS; CDR2 reads SASEGT. CDR3 length: 13 amino acids. In nucleotides, the CDR3 is TGTGCCAGCATTTCTGCACGACTACTCGCCTACACCTTC. Translation: CASISARLLAYTF.

The V gene is TRBV4-3, the J gene TRBJ2-2, with TRBD2 matching over 10 bases. J was trimmed by 6 bases and V by 2 bases; bases with no gene match: 18. The CDR3 has 20 amino acids. Looked up from germline, CDR1 is LGHNA and CDR2 is YSLEER. The DNA for the CDR3 is TGCGCCAGCAGCCAAAAAGGCCTCAGTGGGCTAGCGGGAGTCCCCGGGGAGCTGTTTTTT. Protein sequence: CASSQKGLSGLAGVPGELFF.

This clone was counted a single time. This chain links TRBV7-9 with TRBJ2-3; a possible D gene is TRBD2 (6 bases). With 7 bases removed from V and 2 bases from J, the gap between germline ends came to 22 bases. Looked up from germline, CDR1 is SEHNR and CDR2 is FQNEAQ (reference sequence). This CDR3 spans 17 amino acids. For the CDR3, the DNA is TGTGCCAGCACCTCAGGACGCCAGGCTAGCGTCACAGATACGCAGTATTTT. It yields the protein CASTSGRQASVTDTQYF.

This chain uses TRBV6-6 with TRBJ1-1, with 7 bases lining up with TRBD1. With 6 bases clipped from V and 11 bases from J, the junction kept 6 bases outside the gene matches. The CDR3 sequence is 11 residues long. Germline CDR1 and CDR2: MNHNY and SVGAGI (reference sequence). As DNA, the CDR3 is TGTGCCAGCAGAAGCGACAGGGAGGCTTTCTTT. Translated, it gives CASRSDREAFF.

This clone occurred a few times. V usage is TRBV14 and J usage is TRBJ1-4; possible D gene TRBD1, 5 bases. Trimming stripped 4 bases from V and 2 bases from J, with 14 bases between. This CDR3 comprises 16 residues. Germline loops: CDR1 SGHDN, CDR2 FVKESK. The CDR3 coding sequence is TGTGCCAGCAGCCCGAATCAAAGGGGTACTAATGAAAAACTGTTTTTT. Translating it yields CASSPNQRGTNEKLFF.

The rearrangement uses TRBV19 and TRBJ1-1; 7 positions agree with TRBD1. Trimming at V came to 6 bases and at J to 0 bases, leaving 7 bases not matched to a gene. The CDR3 has 15 amino acids. Germline values: CDR1 LNHDA, CDR2 SQIVND (reference sequence). The CDR3 protein is CASRALGQMNTEAFF. The CDR3 DNA reads as TGTGCCAGTAGGGCCTTGGGACAGATGAACACTGAAGCTTTCTTT.

The chain couples TRBV11-2 to TRBJ2-7, with D possibly TRBD1 on 6 matching bases. CDR1 and CDR2 (germline): SGHAT, FQNNGV. The CDR3 spans 16 residues. With 5 bases removed from V and 0 bases from J, the gap between germline ends came to 17 bases. The CDR3, as DNA: TGTGCCAGCAGCCCGACAGGAGGCTCACTCTCCTACGAGCAGTACTTC. This gives the protein CASSPTGGSLSYEQYF.

The J gene is TRBJ2-5, the V gene TRBV29-1; no clear D. The CDR3 has 13 residues. Germline loops: CDR1 SQVTM, CDR2 ANQGSEA. V was clipped by 5 bases and J by 3 bases, with 13 bases between them. In DNA form, the CDR3 reads TGCAGCGTTTGGCGAATGGAGAAAGAGACCCAGTACTTC. This gives the protein CSVWRMEKETQYF.

The chain joins TRBV19 to TRBJ2-7, with 7 bases fitting TRBD1. This CDR3 region has 12 residues. From germline, CDR1 is LNHDA and CDR2 SQIVND (reference sequence). The ends lost 6 bases at V and 2 bases at J; junction bases unmatched: 1. Here the CDR3 DNA reads TGTGCCAGTAGCGACAGGGCCTACGAGCAGTACTTC. This sequence encodes CASSDRAYEQYF.